The clone carrying this T cell receptor beta chain has just a few counts. Its target is unknown. Averaging approximately 110 mL, one heparinised blood draw came from each individual donor. By way of CD45RO/CCR7/CD25/CD127/CD95/CD27, the CD4+ regulatory, stem cell-like memory, central memory and naive cells were sorted. The data belong to a study of beta chain features in type 1 diabetes. Study information: Healthy donors and patients showed comparable age, gender and cell yields. General study results and limits: PCR might favor shorter templates, but any such skew would affect patients and controls equally.

All of the isolated RNA was reverse transcribed, so expressed TCRB transcripts were sequenced. Sequencing was performed with immunoSEQ multiplex PCR; in TCRdb, only in-frame clones are kept and a portion is missing. The sample lists 810,000 or so clones; roughly a sixth were seen once. Sequenced: naive CD4+ T cells from blood. The clonotype was recovered from a woman younger than 35 in good health.

The CDR3 coding sequence is TGTGCCAGTTCACGCGGGAGTTCCTACAATGAGCAGTTCTTC. Amino acids: CASSRGSSYNEQFF. V gene TRBV9 combines with J gene TRBJ2-1; 7 bases line up with TRBD2. CDR1 and CDR2 (germline): SGDLS, YYNGEE. This CDR3 region has 14 residues. J lost 1 base, V lost 8 bases, and 6 bases had no gene match.